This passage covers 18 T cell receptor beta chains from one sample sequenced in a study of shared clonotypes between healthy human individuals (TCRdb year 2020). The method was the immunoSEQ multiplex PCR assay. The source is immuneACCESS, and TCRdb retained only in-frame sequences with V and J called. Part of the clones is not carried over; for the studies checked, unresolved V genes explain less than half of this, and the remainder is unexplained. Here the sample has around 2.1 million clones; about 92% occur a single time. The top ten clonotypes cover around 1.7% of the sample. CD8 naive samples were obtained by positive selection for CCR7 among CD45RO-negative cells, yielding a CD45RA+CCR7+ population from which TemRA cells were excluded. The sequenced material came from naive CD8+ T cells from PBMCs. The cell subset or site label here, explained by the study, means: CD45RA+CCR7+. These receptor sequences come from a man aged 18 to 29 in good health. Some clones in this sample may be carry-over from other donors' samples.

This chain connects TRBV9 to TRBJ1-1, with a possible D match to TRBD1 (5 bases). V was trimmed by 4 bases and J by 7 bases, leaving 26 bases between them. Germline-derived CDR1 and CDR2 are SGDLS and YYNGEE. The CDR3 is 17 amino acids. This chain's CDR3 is CASSRYGTPGTDYEAFF. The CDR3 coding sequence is TGTGCCAGCAGCCGCTACGGGACCCCTGGGACGGACTATGAAGCTTTCTTT.

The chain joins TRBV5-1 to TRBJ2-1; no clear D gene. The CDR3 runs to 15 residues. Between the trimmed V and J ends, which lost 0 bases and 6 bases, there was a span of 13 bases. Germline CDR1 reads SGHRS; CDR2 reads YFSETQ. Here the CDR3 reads CASSLVLNRINEQFF. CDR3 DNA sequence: TGCGCCAGCAGCTTGGTACTCAATCGAATCAATGAGCAGTTCTTC.

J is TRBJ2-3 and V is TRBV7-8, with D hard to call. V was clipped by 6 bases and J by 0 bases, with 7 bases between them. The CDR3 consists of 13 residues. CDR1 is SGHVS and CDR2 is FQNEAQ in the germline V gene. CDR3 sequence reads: CASSYLSTDTQYF. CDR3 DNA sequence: TGTGCCAGCAGTTACCTTAGCACAGATACGCAGTATTTT.

The CDR3 DNA sequence: TGTGCCAGCAGCCCCGTGGAGAATACTAACTATGGCTACACCTTC. Translation: CASSPVENTNYGYTF. The chain employs TRBV4-2 and TRBJ1-2; D gene uncertain. V gave up 4 bases and J gave up 0 bases, with 12 bases separating them. CDR1 LGHNA and CDR2 YNFKEQ come from the germline V gene. This CDR3 has 15 amino acids.

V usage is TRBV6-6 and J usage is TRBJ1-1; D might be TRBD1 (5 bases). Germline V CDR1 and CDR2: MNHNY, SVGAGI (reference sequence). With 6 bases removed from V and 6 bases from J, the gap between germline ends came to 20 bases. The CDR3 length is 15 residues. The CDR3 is CASRPQVNSAAEAFF. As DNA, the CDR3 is TGTGCCAGCAGGCCACAGGTGAATAGCGCGGCTGAAGCTTTCTTT.

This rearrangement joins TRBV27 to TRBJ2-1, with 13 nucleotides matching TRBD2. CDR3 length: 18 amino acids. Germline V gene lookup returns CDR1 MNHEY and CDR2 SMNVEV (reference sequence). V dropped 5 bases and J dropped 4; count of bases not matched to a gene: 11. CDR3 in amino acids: CASSPVNELAGGYNEQFF. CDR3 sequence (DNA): TGTGCCAGCAGTCCCGTCAATGAACTAGCGGGAGGGTACAATGAGCAGTTCTTC.

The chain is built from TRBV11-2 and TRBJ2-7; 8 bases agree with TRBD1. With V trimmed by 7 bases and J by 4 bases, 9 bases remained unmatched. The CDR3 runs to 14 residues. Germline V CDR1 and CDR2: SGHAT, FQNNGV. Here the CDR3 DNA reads TGTGCCAGCACCGCCGGGGACAGGTATTACGAGCAGTACTTC. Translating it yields CASTAGDRYYEQYF.

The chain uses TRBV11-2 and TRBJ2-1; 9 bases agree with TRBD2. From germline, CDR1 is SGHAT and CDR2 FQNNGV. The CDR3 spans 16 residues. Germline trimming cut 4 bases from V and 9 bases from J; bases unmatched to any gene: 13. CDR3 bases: TGTGCCAGCAGCTCCGAGGCGGCGGGAGGGCCGAGTGAGCAGTTCTTC. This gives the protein CASSSEAAGGPSEQFF.

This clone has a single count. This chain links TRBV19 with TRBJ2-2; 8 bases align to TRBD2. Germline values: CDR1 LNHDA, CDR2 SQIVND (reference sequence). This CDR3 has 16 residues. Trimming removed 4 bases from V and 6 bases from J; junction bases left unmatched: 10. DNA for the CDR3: TGTGCCAGTAGTACCCGGGAGGGGAATCTTGCCGGGGAGCTGTTTTTT. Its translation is CASSTREGNLAGELFF.

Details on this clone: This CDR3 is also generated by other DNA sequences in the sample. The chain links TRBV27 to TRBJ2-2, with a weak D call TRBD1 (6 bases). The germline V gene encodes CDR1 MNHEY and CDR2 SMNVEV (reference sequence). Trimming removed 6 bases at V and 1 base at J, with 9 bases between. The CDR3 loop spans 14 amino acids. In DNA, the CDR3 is TGTGCCAGCAGCCCGACAGGGAACACCGGGGAGCTGTTTTTT. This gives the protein CASSPTGNTGELFF.

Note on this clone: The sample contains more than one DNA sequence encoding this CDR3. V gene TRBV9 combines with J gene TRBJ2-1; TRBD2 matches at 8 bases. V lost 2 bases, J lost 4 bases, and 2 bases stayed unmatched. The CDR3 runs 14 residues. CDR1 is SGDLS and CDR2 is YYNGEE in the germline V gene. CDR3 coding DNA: TGTGCCAGCAGCGTCGGCGGGAGGTACAATGAGCAGTTCTTC. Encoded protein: CASSVGGRYNEQFF.

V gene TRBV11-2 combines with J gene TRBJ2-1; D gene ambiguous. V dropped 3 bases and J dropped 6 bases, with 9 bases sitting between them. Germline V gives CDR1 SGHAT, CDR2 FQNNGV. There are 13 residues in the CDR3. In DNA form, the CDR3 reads TGTGCCAGCAGCTTTGGCCTACTCAATGAGCAGTTCTTC. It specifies CASSFGLLNEQFF.

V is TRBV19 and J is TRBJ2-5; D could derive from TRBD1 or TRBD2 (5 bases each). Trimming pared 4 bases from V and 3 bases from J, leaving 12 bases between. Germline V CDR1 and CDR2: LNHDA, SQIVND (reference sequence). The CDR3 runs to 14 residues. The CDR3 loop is CASSSPGRKETQYF. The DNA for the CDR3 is TGTGCCAGTAGTAGCCCGGGACGGAAAGAGACCCAGTACTTC.

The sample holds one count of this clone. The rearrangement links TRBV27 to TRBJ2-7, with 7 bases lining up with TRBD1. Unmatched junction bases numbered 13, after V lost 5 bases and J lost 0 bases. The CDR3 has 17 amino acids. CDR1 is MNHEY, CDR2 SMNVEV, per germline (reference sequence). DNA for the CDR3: TGTGCCAGCAGTGTAGGGACAGTCCTCACCCCCTCCTACGAGCAGTACTTC. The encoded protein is CASSVGTVLTPSYEQYF.

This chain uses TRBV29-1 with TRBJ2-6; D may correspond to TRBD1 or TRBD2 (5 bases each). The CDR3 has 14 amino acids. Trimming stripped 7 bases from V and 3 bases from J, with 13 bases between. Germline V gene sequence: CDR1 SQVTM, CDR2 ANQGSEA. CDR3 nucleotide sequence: TGCAGCGCTCGGGGCTTGAGTGGGGCCAACGTCCTGACTTTC. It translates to CSARGLSGANVLTF.

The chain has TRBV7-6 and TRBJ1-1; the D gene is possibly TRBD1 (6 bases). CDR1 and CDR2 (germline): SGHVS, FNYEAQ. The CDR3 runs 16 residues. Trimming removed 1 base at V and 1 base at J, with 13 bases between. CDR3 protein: CASSLGQGRSNTEAFF. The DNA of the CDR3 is TGTGCCAGCAGCTTAGGGCAGGGGAGGTCGAACACTGAAGCTTTCTTT.

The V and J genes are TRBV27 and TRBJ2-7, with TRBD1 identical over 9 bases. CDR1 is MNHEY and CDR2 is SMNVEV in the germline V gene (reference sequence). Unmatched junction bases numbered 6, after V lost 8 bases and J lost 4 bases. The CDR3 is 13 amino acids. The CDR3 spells CASPGQGKYEQYF. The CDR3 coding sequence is TGTGCCAGCCCGGGACAGGGAAAGTACGAGCAGTACTTC.

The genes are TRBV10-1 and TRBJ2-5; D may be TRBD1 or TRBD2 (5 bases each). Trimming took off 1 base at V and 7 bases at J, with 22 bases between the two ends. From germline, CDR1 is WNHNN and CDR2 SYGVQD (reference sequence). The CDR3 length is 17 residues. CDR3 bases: TGCGCCAGCAGTGAGTTCCGAGGGGCTGGAGTTCTCGCGACCCAGTACTTC. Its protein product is CASSEFRGAGVLATQYF.